Presented here are 7 T cell receptor beta chains from one specimen sequenced in a study of blood T cell repertoires in COVID-19. Measured with immunoSEQ multiplex PCR; TCRdb has only the in-frame clones, and not every one. The repertoire includes 200,000 to 300,000 clones, about 82% of them detected once, and about 6% sits in the top ten. Sequencing input: peripheral blood. All receptors come from a woman older than 75 with COVID-19, enrolled during active disease.

The genes are TRBV11-2 and TRBJ2-1, with TRBD1 identical over 12 bases. V trimming: 5 bases; J trimming: 6 bases; junction bases outside the gene matches: 5. CDR3 length: 15 amino acids. Germline loops: CDR1 SGHAT, CDR2 FQNNGV. CDR3 protein: CASSRGGQGANEQFF. Here the CDR3 DNA reads TGTGCCAGCAGCCGCGGGGGACAGGGGGCCAATGAGCAGTTCTTC.

This clone was counted between two and nine times. The rearrangement joins TRBV19 to TRBJ1-4; D is perhaps TRBD1 (6 bases). Trimming took 8 bases from V and 3 from J, leaving 16 bases between them. The CDR3 is 15 residues long. Germline loops: CDR1 LNHDA, CDR2 SQIVND (reference sequence). CDR3 in DNA: TGTGCCAGTCAAGACAGGCCTGCACCTAATGAAAAACTGTTTTTT. This codes for CASQDRPAPNEKLFF. The full variable domain, in which reference TRBV19 and TRBJ1-4 provide the parts outside the CDR3, is DGGITQSPKYLFRKEGQNVTLSCEQNLNHDAMYWYRQDPGQGLRLIYYSQIVNDFQKGDIAEGYSVSREKKESFPLTVTSAQKNPTAFYLCASQDRPAPNEKLFFGSGTQLSVL.

The chain couples TRBV6-5 to TRBJ2-5, with D possibly matching TRBD2 (7 bases). Looked up from germline, CDR1 is MNHEY and CDR2 is SVGAGI. CDR3 size: 16 residues. Trimming removed 0 bases at V and 4 bases at J, with 15 bases between. CDR3 coding DNA: TGTGCCAGCAGTTACTCTGTGGGGGGCGGGGGAGAGACCCAGTACTTC. It yields the protein CASSYSVGGGGETQYF.

The chain employs TRBV18 and TRBJ1-2, with a possible D match to TRBD1 (5 bases). With 3 bases removed from V and 5 bases from J, the gap between germline ends came to 19 bases. The CDR3 spans 16 residues. Germline V gene sequence: CDR1 KGHSH, CDR2 LQKENI. The CDR3, as DNA: TGTGCCAGCTCACCGGGGACTCCCGGAGACCCATATGGCTACACCTTC. Its translation is CASSPGTPGDPYGYTF.

The chain recombines TRBV6-5 with TRBJ1-2; TRBD1 agrees at 7 bases. Trimming cost V 6 bases and J 4 bases; bases outside gene matches: 11. Germline lookup yields CDR1 MNHEY and CDR2 SVGAGI. The CDR3 contains 15 residues. In DNA, the CDR3 is TGTGCCAGCAGGAGGGGACAGCGGACCCTCTATGGCTACACCTTC. Its translation is CASRRGQRTLYGYTF.

This clone was detected only once. The rearrangement links TRBV11-2 to TRBJ2-3, with TRBD2 identical over 7 bases. The CDR3 is made up of 17 amino acids. Per the germline V gene, CDR1 is SGHAT and CDR2 is FQNNGV. V lost 1 base, J lost 1 base, and 8 bases stayed unmatched. The CDR3 DNA sequence: TGTGCCAGCAGCTTAGTCCCCCCCCGGGGGGGCACAGATACGCAGTATTTT. This codes for CASSLVPPRGGTDTQYF.

The chain links TRBV2 to TRBJ2-5; 7 nucleotides match TRBD2. V lost 9 bases and J lost 1; bases outside the gene matches: 11. This CDR3 contains 15 residues. CDR1 is SNHLY and CDR2 is FYNNEI in the germline V gene. In nucleotides, the CDR3 is TGTGCCAGTACGGGGACTACTTTACCCCAAGAGACCCAGTACTTC. Protein: CASTGTTLPQETQYF.